The table lists the clone carrying this T cell receptor (beta chain) with a few counts. Its antigen is not identified. This specimen includes other DNA sequences encoding the same CDR3. These data originate in a study of T cell responses to AZD1222 COVID-19 vaccine. Libraries were prepared by immunoSEQ multiplex PCR; TCRdb keeps only in-frame clonotypes and omits some of them. This table has about 99,000 clones, approximately 90% appearing once. Overall study results and limits: Repertoires were collected only later (after the peak T cell response had occurred). Just a handful of AZD1222 recipients were seropositive at baseline.

Trimming removed 4 bases at V and 8 bases at J, with 9 bases between. The CDR3 sequence is 11 residues long. The V gene's germline CDR1 is SGHRS and CDR2 YFSETQ. Sequencing used peripheral blood, obtained on day 0 of AZD1222 vaccination. The chain employs TRBV5-1 and TRBJ1-1, with D tentatively TRBD1 (5 bases). The sequence derives from an adult in good health. The CDR3 sequence: CASSQGAEAFF. CDR3 nucleotide sequence: TGCGCCAGCAGCCAGGGTGCAGAAGCTTTCTTT.